This T cell receptor (beta chain) was sequenced for a study of T cell responses to AZD1222 COVID-19 vaccine. Study conclusions and caveats: Females made up more of the donors, who were largely white British, and clonal diversity may have come out too low. Spike-specific TCR repertoires showed rising breadth and depth after two AZD1222 doses. Repertoires in all cases were sampled only once the peak T cell response had passed.

Germline CDR1 and CDR2: MNHEY and SVGEGT. The CDR3 sequence is 15 residues long. Between the trimmed V and J ends, which lost 1 base and 4 bases, there was a span of 13 bases. This clone was observed a few times. The target antigen is unknown. Clones were read by immunoSEQ multiplex PCR, and TCRdb kept only the in-frame ones, dropping some. Of approximately 160,000 clones in the sample, about 92% are singletons; the top ten hold around 0.96%. Sequenced here: peripheral blood, sampled on day 0 of AZD1222 vaccination. The sequence was obtained from an adult in good health. The chain combines TRBV6-2 or TRBV6-3 with TRBJ1-1; possibly TRBD1 for D (6 bases). As DNA, the CDR3 is TGTGCCAGCAGTTACTTGAACAGGGTGGGCACTGAAGCTTTCTTT. Its translation: CASSYLNRVGTEAFF.